This T cell receptor (beta chain) was observed in a study of post-analysis software for immune sequencing data. Libraries were made from TCR beta cDNA, and they carried unique molecular identifiers. T cells numbering about 0.9 to 10 million yielded cDNA molecules that totaled about 500,000. TCRdb itself ran the PCR reads through MiXCR, one entry per CDR3 protein. The table has about 760,000 distinct CDR3 sequences, 25% to 30% seen once. This CDR3 is built from 12 residues. The germline V gene has CDR1 SEHNR and CDR2 FQNEAQ (reference sequence). Worth noting for this clonotype: Its antigen is undetermined. One junction end does not reproduce the germline sequence, and a read error may be involved.

Findings and caveats of the study: Controls showed significantly higher normalized Chao1 diversity than did multiple sclerosis patients. About 5 TRBV segments, including TRBV5-6, TRBV5-1 and TRBV20-1, were more frequent in patients than controls.

The source of this sequence is a girl between 5 and 17 years old with multiple sclerosis. V and J are TRBV7-9 and TRBJ2-1; unclear D gene. Sample: blood. The CDR3: CASSFASATPTF. CDR3 DNA sequence: TGTGCCAGCAGCTTTGCCTCAGCTACTCCCACCTTC.